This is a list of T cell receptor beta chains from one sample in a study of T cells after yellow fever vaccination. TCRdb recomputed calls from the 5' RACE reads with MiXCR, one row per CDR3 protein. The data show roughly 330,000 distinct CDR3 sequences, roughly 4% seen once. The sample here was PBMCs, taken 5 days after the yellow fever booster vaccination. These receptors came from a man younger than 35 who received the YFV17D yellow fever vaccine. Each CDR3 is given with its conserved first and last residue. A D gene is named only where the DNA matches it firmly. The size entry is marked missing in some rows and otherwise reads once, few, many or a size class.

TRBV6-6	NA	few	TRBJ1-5	TGTGCCAGCAGCCCACAGGGCGTTATTCAGCCCCAGCATTTT	CASSPQGVIQPQHF
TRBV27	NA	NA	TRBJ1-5	TGTGCCAGCAGTTTAAAGGCTGGGCTTAGCAATCAGCCCCAGCATTTT	CASSLKAGLSNQPQHF
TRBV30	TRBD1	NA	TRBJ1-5	TGTGCCTGGGCGGGACAGGGGGCCCAGCCCCAGCATTTT	CAWAGQGAQPQHF
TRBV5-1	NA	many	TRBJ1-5	TGCGCCAGCAGCTTGGAGGGTGGGAATCAGCCCCAGCATTTT	CASSLEGGNQPQHF
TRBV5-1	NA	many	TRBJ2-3	TGCGCCAGCAGCCTCACCGGGGATACGCAGTATTTT	CASSLTGDTQYF
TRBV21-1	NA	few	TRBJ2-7	TGTGCCAGCAGCAATGTTCCCTATCGGGACAGGGCCTACGAGCAGTACTTC	CASSNVPYRDRAYEQYF
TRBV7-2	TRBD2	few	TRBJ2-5	TGTGCCAGCGGAGGCGGGAGCCAAGAGACCCAGTACTTC	CASGGGSQETQYF
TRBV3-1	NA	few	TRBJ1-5	TGTGCCAGCAGCCAAGATTCAGGGATTAGCAATCAGCCCCAGCATTTT	CASSQDSGISNQPQHF
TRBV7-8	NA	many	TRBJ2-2	TGTGCCAGCAGCTTGCCCAAGCTGCCTAGGTCGGGTGCCGGGGAGCTGTTTTTT	CASSLPKLPRSGAGELFF
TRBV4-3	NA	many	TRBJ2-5	TGCGCCAGCAGCCCCAGGGAGAGGGAGACCCAGTACTTC	CASSPRERETQYF
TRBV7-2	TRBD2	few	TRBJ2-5	TGTGCCAGCAGCTTAAGTCCTAGCGGGGAAGAGACCCAGTACTTC	CASSLSPSGEETQYF
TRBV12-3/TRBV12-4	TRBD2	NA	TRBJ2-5	TGTGCCAGCAGTTTTCTCGCGGGAGATAGATTAGAGACCCAGTACTTC	CASSFLAGDRLETQYF
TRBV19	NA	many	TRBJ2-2	TGTGCCAGTAGTCCCCCCCAGGGGAGGGGCGGGGAGCTGTTTTTT	CASSPPQGRGGELFF
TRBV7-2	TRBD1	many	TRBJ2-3	TGTGCCAGCAGCTTAGAGGATTGGGAGACAGGGGACGGCACAGATACGCAGTATTTT	CASSLEDWETGDGTDTQYF
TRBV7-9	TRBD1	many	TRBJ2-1	TGTGCCAGCAGGGGTACAGGGGGCGGACAGTTCTTC	CASRGTGGGQFF
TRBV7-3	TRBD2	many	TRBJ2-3	TGTGCCAGCAGCTTGGATCCGGGGGGGATCACAGATACGCAGTATTTT	CASSLDPGGITDTQYF
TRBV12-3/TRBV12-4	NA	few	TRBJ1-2	TGTGCCAGCAGTCTCGTCGTCGGAGGGGGAGGCTACACCTTC	CASSLVVGGGGYTF
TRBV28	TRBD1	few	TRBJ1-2	TGTGCCAGCAGTTCCGGGACAGTTAACTATGGCTACACCTTC	CASSSGTVNYGYTF
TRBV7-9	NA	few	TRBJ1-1	TGTGCCGGACTCAGGGATAACTCTGAAGCTTTCTTT	CAGLRDNSEAFF
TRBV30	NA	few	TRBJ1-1	TGTGCCTGGATGGAGGTTTCTGGCACTGAAGCTTTCTTT	CAWMEVSGTEAFF
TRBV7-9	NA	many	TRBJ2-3	TGTGCCAGCATCCCCGCCGCCTCGGGGCGGGATACGCAGTATTTT	CASIPAASGRDTQYF
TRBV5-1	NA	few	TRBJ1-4	TGCGCCAGCTCCGAATCTGCAACTAATGAAAAACTGTTTTTT	CASSESATNEKLFF
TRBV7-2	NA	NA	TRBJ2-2	TGTGCCAGCAGCAGGGTTACCACCGGGGAGCTGTTTTTT	CASSRVTTGELFF